Below, 13 T cell receptor beta chains from the same sample are listed, as sequenced in a study of T cells expressing NK-cell markers. TCRdb reprocessed the 5' RACE reads, with one entry per CDR3 protein and no DNA. Across roughly 390,000 distinct CDR3 sequences, the top ten clones capture roughly 5.2% of the sample. Input material: blood T cells: a sorted CD56 or NKG2C T cell subset, CD4+ or CD8+ T cells, or bulk PBMC T cells (not recorded which). The receptors were sampled from a man aged 18-75 years in good health.

The J gene is TRBJ2-1, the V gene TRBV11-2; the D call from TCRdb, TRBD1, cannot be confirmed without DNA. The CDR3 length is 14 residues. From germline, CDR1 is SGHAT and CDR2 FQNNGV. CDR3 region: CASSFEGRTNEQFF.

The chain is built from TRBV6-1 and TRBJ2-5; absent DNA, TCRdb's TRBD1 call cannot be checked. There are 15 residues in the CDR3. Germline V gene sequence: CDR1 MNHNS, CDR2 SASEGT. The CDR3 region is CASRLLTRRGETQYF.

The chain couples TRBV12-3 or TRBV12-4 to TRBJ2-3; TCRdb returns TRBD2, unconfirmable since there is no DNA. This CDR3 spans 14 amino acids. CDR3 sequence: CASSWALAGDTQYF.

The rearrangement joins TRBV30 to TRBJ1-2. CDR1 and CDR2 from the germline V gene are GTSNPN and SVGIG (reference sequence). This CDR3 comprises 12 residues. The CDR3 spells CAWNTQNYGYTF.

V gene TRBV9 combines with J gene TRBJ1-1. Per germline, CDR1 SGDLS and CDR2 YYNGEE. CDR3 length equals 14 residues. CDR3 amino acids: CASSAGGSRTEAFF.

This chain links TRBV5-6 with TRBJ2-1; with no DNA, the TCRdb D assignment of TRBD1 cannot be verified. Germline-derived CDR1 and CDR2 are SGHDT and YYEEEE. This CDR3 has 13 residues. The CDR3 sequence: CASSPLGGLGQFF.

The chain combines TRBV20-1 with TRBJ1-1; TCRdb proposes TRBD1, but this gene call is untestable without DNA. Per germline, CDR1 DFQATT and CDR2 SNEGSKA (reference sequence). The CDR3 is 12 residues long. CDR3: CSAIRGDTEAFF.

The rearrangement links TRBV7-9 to TRBJ1-1. Germline V lookup: CDR1 SEHNR, CDR2 FQNEAQ (reference sequence). The CDR3 runs to 13 residues. The CDR3 loop reads CASSSHSGAEAFF.

The chain employs TRBV11-1 and TRBJ2-1. From germline, CDR1 is SGHAT and CDR2 FQDESV (reference sequence). The CDR3 totals 13 residues. The CDR3 loop reads CASSSTHSYEQFF.

CDR3 residues: CASSPTATQYEQYF. The J gene is TRBJ2-7, the V gene TRBV18. The CDR3 is 14 residues long. Per germline, CDR1 KGHSH and CDR2 LQKENI.

CDR3 sequence reads: CASSPRQGSHYEQYF. This chain links TRBV18 with TRBJ2-7; without DNA, the TCRdb call of TRBD1 cannot be checked. This CDR3 spans 15 amino acids. Per the germline V gene, CDR1 is KGHSH and CDR2 is LQKENI.

The gene calls are TRBV28 and TRBJ2-7. The length of the CDR3 is 15 residues. Germline CDR1 and CDR2: MDHEN and SYDVKM. This CDR3 reads CASNPTTAVGYEQYF.

The chain links TRBV3-1 to TRBJ2-3; without DNA, the TCRdb call of TRBD2 cannot be checked. The germline gives CDR1 LGHDT, CDR2 YNNKEL (reference sequence). The CDR3 spans 17 residues. The CDR3 loop is CASSRLTSSASTDTQYF.